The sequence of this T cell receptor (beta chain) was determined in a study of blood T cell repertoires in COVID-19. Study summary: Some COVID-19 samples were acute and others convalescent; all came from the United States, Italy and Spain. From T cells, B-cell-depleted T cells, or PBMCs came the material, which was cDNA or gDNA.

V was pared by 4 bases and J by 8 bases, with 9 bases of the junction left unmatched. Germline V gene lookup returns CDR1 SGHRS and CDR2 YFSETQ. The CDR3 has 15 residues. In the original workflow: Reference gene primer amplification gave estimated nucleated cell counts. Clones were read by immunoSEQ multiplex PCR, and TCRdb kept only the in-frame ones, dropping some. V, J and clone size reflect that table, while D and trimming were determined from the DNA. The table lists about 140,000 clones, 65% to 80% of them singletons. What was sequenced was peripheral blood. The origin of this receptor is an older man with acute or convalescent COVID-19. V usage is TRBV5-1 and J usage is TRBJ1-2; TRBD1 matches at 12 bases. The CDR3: CASSPSGTGGSGYTF. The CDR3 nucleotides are TGCGCCAGCAGCCCGTCCGGGACAGGGGGCTCCGGCTACACCTTC.